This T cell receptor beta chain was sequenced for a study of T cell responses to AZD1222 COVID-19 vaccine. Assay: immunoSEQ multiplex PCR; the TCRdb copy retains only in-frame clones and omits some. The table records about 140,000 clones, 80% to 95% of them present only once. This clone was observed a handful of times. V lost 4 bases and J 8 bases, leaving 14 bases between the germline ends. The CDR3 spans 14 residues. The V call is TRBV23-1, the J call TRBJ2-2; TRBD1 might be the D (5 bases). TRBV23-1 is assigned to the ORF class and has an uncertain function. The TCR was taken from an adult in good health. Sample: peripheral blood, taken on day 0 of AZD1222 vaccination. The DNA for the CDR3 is TGCGCCAGCAGTCTCAAGACAGCCCTTGGGGAGCTGTTTTTT. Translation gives CASSLKTALGELFF.